A single sample gave rise to the 10 T cell receptor beta chains below, sequenced in a study of spatial heterogeneity in lung cancer (dated by TCRdb to between 2017 and 2020). The intended sense of this specimen's time point label: sample taken at primary tumor resection. For TCR sequencing, whole RNA was extracted from tumor and nontumor lung tissue, or from cryopreserved PBMC samples, and no cell sorting was done. The method was 5' RACE. This sample was sequenced with a NextSeq 500. TCRdb ran its own pipeline on the public reads, namely fastp trimming at Q25 and MiXCR clone calling, and kept in-frame beta chains. Each record represents a unique CDR3 protein, reported with the most common genes and DNA among its rows. This sample is represented by about 8,600 distinct CDR3 sequences; roughly 5% of them were singletons. More than 25% of the sample rests with the top ten. The input for sequencing was PBMCs, taken at surgery. These receptor sequences come from a male donor with early-stage non-small cell lung cancer.

This clonotype has ten or more counts. Since the library was made to target alpha chains, this beta chain is a stray read and its abundance is not meaningful. The J gene is TRBJ2-3, the V gene TRBV5-1; 13 bases agree with TRBD2. This CDR3 comprises 15 residues. After removal of 5 bases from V and 6 bases from J, the junction contained 6 bases not matched to a gene. Germline CDR1 reads SGHRS; CDR2 reads YFSETQ. The CDR3 region has the DNA TGCGCCAGCAGGGCCGGACTAGCGGGGGCCGATACGCAGTATTTT. This translates into CASRAGLAGADTQYF.

This clonotype is large by share. Little can be read into the size of this beta chain, an off-target read in a library designed for alpha chains. The rearrangement links TRBV10-3 to TRBJ2-6; D remains unclear. CDR1 ENHRY and CDR2 SYGVKD come from the germline V gene. V lost 10 bases, J lost 2 bases, and 9 bases lay in between. The CDR3 consists of 13 residues. CDR3 protein: CATKNPGANVLTF. In nucleotides, the CDR3 is TGTGCCACCAAAAACCCTGGGGCCAACGTCCTGACTTTC.

This clonotype was detected ten times or more. Found in a library prepared for alpha chains, this beta chain is an off-target read, and its abundance has little meaning. The chain is built from TRBV7-7 and TRBJ2-3, with 8 bases matching TRBD2. The germline CDR1 and CDR2 sequences are SSHAT and FNYEAQ (reference sequence). After removal of 5 bases from V and 1 base from J, the junction contained 5 bases not matched to a gene. This CDR3 is built from 15 residues. The CDR3, as DNA: TGTGCCAGCAGCCTCGGACTAGCCCGCACAGATACGCAGTATTTT. It specifies CASSLGLARTDTQYF.

A note on this clonotype: A library made for alpha chains picked up this beta chain off target, so its size means little. The chain links TRBV11-2 to TRBJ1-2; 7 bases map to TRBD1. Germline trimming cut 4 bases from V and 4 bases from J; bases unmatched to any gene: 9. CDR1 is SGHAT and CDR2 is FQNNGV in the germline V gene. The CDR3 is made up of 15 amino acids. CDR3 coding DNA: TGTGCCAGCAGCTCAAGGGGGCTAAGAATCTATGGCTACACCTTC. It encodes CASSSRGLRIYGYTF.

This clonotype was seen ten or more times. Little can be read into the size of this beta chain, an off-target read in a library designed for alpha chains. The chain has TRBV6-5 and TRBJ2-6; 10 bases map to TRBD2. V was clipped by 0 bases and J by 0 bases; unmatched bases: 11. Germline V gene lookup returns CDR1 MNHEY and CDR2 SVGAGI. The CDR3 is 21 residues long. CDR3 in DNA: TGTGCCAGCAGTTACTCGTTCCTCACTAGCGGGGAGTCCTCTGGGGCCAACGTCCTGACTTTC. Translated: CASSYSFLTSGESSGANVLTF.

This clonotype came up many times. The library was prepared for alpha chains; this beta chain is a stray read, so its frequency means little. V usage is TRBV7-9 and J usage is TRBJ1-1, with 7 bases aligning to TRBD1. The CDR3 has 16 residues. Germline loops: CDR1 SEHNR, CDR2 FQNEAQ (reference sequence). V trimming: 5 bases; J trimming: 1 base; junction bases outside the gene matches: 10. CDR3 bases: TGTGCCAGCAGCCCGAGATTTGGGACAGCGAACACTGAAGCTTTCTTT. It encodes CASSPRFGTANTEAFF.

This clonotype was recorded many times. Little can be read into the size of this beta chain, an off-target read in a library designed for alpha chains. The chain uses TRBV6-5 and TRBJ1-2, with a tentative D call TRBD1 (5 bases). This CDR3 has 14 residues. Germline V gene data show CDR1 as MNHEY and CDR2 as SVGAGI. Trimming shortened V by 7 bases and J by 4 bases, and 16 bases separated the two germline ends. CDR3 nucleotides: TGTGCCAGCACTCGGGGGGGACTACCCTATGGCTACACCTTC. Translated, it gives CASTRGGLPYGYTF.

This clonotype occurred many times. This beta chain is a stray read from a library made for alpha chains; its abundance is not meaningful. This chain joins TRBV6-1 and TRBJ1-2; D may be TRBD1 (5 bases). This CDR3 is 13 amino acids long. V was cut by 2 bases and J by 6 bases, with 10 bases left in between. CDR1 is MNHNS, CDR2 SASEGT, per germline. The CDR3 is CASSESGADGYTF. The DNA of the CDR3 is TGTGCCAGCAGTGAATCTGGGGCGGATGGCTACACCTTC.

This clonotype was counted at least ten times. This beta chain came through as a stray read in a library set up for alpha chains, and its size says little. The chain has TRBV6-2 or TRBV6-3 and TRBJ2-5; no clear D gene. Germline V gene data show CDR1 as MNHEY and CDR2 as SVGEGT. The CDR3 contains 21 residues. V shed 7 bases and J shed 2 bases, with 35 bases lying between them. Written as DNA, the CDR3 is TGTGCCAGCAATGCCCTTTTTGAGGCTTGGATTGTGGATTACAGACAAGAGACCCAGTACTTC. Its protein is CASNALFEAWIVDYRQETQYF.

This clonotype was seen at least ten times. The library was built for alpha chains, so this beta chain is an off-target read and its size means little. This chain joins TRBV4-1 and TRBJ2-5, with D possibly matching TRBD1 (6 bases). Germline CDR1 reads MGHRA; CDR2 reads YSYEKL. V dropped 1 base and J dropped 7 bases, with 10 bases sitting between them. This CDR3 contains 13 residues. For the CDR3, the DNA is TGCGCCAGCAGCCAAGGGGGGCCGGGGACCCAGTACTTC. This translates into CASSQGGPGTQYF.